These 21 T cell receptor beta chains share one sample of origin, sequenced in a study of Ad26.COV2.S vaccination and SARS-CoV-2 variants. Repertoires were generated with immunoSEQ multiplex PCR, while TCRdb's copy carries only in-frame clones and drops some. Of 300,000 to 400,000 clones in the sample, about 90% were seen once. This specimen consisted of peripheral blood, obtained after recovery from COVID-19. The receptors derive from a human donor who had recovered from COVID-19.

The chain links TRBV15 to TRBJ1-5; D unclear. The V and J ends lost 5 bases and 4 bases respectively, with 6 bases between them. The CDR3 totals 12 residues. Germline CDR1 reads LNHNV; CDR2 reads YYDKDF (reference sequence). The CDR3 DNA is TGTGCCACCAGCGGCCAAAATCAGCCCCAGCATTTT. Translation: CATSGQNQPQHF.

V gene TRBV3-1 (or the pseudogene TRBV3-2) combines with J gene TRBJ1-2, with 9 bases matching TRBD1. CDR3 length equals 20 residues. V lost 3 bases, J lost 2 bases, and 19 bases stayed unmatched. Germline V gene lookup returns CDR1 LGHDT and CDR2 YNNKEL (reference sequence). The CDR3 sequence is CASSQELIRDREGINYGYTF. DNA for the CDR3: TGTGCCAGCAGCCAGGAACTTATCCGGGACAGGGAGGGTATCAACTATGGCTACACCTTC.

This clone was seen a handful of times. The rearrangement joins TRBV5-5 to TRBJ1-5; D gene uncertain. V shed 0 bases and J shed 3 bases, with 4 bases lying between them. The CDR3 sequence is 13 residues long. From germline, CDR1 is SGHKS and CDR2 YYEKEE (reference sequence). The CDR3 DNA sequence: TGTGCCAGCAGCTTGGAGGCCAATCAGCCCCAGCATTTT. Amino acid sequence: CASSLEANQPQHF.

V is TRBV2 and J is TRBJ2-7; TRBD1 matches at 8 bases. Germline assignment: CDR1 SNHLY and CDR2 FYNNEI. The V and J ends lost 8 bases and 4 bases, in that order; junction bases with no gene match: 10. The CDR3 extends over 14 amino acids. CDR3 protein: CASQSQGAVYEQYF. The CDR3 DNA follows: TGTGCCAGCCAATCTCAGGGGGCTGTTTACGAGCAGTACTTC.

CDR3 amino acids: CASKLGGSYEQYF. The DNA for the CDR3 is TGCGCCAGCAAGCTGGGGGGCTCCTACGAGCAGTACTTC. The chain employs TRBV5-1 and TRBJ2-7, with D perhaps matching TRBD2 (6 bases). The CDR3 covers 13 residues. Per the germline V gene, CDR1 is SGHRS and CDR2 is YFSETQ. The V end was cut by 6 bases, the J end by 0 bases, with 10 bases between.

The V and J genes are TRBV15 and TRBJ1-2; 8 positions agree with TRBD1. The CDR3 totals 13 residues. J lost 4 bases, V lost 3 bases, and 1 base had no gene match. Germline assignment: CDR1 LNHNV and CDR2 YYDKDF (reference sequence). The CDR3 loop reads CATSRDRAYGYTF. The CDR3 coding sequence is TGTGCCACCAGCAGGGACAGGGCCTATGGCTACACCTTC.

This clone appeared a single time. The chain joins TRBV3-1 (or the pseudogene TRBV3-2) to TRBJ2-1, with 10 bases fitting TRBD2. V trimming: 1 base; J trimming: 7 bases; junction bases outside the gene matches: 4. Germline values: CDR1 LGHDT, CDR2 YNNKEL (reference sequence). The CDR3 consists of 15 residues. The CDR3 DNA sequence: TGTGCCAGCAGCCAAGGGACTAGCGGTATGAATGAGCAGTTCTTC. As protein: CASSQGTSGMNEQFF.

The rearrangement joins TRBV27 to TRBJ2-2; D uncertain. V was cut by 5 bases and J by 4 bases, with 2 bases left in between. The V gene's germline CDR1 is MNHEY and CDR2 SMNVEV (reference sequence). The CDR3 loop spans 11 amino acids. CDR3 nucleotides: TGTGCCAGCAGTACCACCGGGGAGCTGTTTTTT. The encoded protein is CASSTTGELFF.

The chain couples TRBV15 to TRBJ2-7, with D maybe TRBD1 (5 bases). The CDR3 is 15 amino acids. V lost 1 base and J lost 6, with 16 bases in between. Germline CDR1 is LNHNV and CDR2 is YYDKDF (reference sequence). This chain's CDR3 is CATSRARLGAGEQYF. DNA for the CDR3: TGTGCCACCAGCAGAGCCCGGTTAGGGGCTGGCGAGCAGTACTTC. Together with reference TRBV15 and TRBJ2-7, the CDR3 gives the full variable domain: DAMVIQNPRYQVTQFGKPVTLSCSQTLNHNVMYWYQQKSSQAPKLLFHYYDKDFNNEADTPDNFQSRRPNTSFCFLDIRSPGLGDTAMYLCATSRARLGAGEQYFGPGTRLTVT.

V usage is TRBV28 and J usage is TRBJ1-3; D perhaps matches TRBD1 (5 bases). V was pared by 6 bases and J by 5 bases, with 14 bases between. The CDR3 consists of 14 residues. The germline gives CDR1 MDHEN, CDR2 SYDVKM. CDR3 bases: TGTGCCAGCAGAGAGGGGTTGTCCCGAAACACCATATATTTT. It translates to CASREGLSRNTIYF.

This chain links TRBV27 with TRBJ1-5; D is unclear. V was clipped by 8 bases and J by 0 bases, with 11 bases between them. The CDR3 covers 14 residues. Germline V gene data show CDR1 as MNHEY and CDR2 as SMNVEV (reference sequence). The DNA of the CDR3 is TGTGCCAGCGGGAAAAGAGGTAGCAATCAGCCCCAGCATTTT. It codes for CASGKRGSNQPQHF.

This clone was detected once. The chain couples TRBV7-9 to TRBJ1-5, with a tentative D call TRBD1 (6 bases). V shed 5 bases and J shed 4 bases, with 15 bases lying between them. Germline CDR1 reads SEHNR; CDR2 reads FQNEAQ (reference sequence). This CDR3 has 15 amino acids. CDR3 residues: CASSNTGPFNQPQHF. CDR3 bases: TGTGCCAGCAGCAACACAGGGCCTTTTAATCAGCCCCAGCATTTT.

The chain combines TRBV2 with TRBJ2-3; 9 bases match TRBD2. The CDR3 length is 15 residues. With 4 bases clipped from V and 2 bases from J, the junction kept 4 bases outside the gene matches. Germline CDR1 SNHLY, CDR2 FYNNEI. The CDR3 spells CASSGLAENTDTQYF. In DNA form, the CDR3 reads TGTGCCAGCAGTGGACTAGCGGAGAACACAGATACGCAGTATTTT. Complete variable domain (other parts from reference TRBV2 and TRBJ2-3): EPEVTQTPSHQVTQMGQEVILRCVPISNHLYFYWYRQILGQKVEFLVSFYNNEISEKSEIFDDQFSVERPDGSNFTLKIRSTKLEDSAMYFCASSGLAENTDTQYFGPGTRLTVL.

The CDR3 coding sequence is TGTGCCAGCAGCTTGCAGGTGACTACTCCCACCTATGGCTACACCTTC. This codes for CASSLQVTTPTYGYTF. The V and J genes are TRBV5-4 and TRBJ1-2; D is undetermined. Germline values: CDR1 SGHNT, CDR2 YYREEE (reference sequence). This CDR3 has 16 amino acids. Trimming removed 1 base from V and 4 bases from J, with 17 bases in between.

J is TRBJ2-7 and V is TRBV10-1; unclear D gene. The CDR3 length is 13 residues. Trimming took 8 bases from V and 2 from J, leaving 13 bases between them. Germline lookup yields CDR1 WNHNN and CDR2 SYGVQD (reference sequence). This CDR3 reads CASSGNSPYEQYF. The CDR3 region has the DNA TGCGCCAGCTCTGGGAATAGCCCCTACGAGCAGTACTTC.

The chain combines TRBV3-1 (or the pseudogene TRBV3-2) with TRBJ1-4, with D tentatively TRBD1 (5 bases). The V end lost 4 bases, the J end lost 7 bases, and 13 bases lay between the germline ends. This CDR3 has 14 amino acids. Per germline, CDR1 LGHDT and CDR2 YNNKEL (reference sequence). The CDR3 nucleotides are TGTGCCAGCAGCCTTACAGGCGAAGGTGAAAAACTGTTTTTT. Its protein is CASSLTGEGEKLFF.

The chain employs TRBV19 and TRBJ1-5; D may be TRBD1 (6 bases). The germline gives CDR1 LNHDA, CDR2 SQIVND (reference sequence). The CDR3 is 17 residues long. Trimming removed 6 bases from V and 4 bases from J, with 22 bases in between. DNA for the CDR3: TGTGCCAGTAGACTAGGCCTTGGGGGGCGAGGGAATCAGCCCCAGCATTTT. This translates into CASRLGLGGRGNQPQHF.

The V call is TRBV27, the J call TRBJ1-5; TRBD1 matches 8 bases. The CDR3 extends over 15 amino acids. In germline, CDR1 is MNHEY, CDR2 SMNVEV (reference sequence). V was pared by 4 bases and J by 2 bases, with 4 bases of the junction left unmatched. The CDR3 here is CASSSGGVGNQPQHF. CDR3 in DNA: TGTGCCAGCAGTTCAGGGGGCGTAGGCAATCAGCCCCAGCATTTT.

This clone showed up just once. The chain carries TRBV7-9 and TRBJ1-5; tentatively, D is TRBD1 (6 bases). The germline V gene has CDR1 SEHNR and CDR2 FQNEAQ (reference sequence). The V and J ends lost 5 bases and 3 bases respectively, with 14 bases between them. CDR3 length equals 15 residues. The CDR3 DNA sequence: TGTGCCAGCAGCCCCCAGGCAGGGGACAATCAGCCCCAGCATTTT. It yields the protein CASSPQAGDNQPQHF.

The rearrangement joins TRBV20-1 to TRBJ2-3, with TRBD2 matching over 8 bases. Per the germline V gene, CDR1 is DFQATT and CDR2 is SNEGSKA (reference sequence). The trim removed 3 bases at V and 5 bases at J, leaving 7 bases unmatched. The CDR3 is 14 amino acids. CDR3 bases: TGCAGTGCTAGTGGCAGCGGGGGAGGAGATACGCAGTATTTT. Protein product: CSASGSGGGDTQYF.

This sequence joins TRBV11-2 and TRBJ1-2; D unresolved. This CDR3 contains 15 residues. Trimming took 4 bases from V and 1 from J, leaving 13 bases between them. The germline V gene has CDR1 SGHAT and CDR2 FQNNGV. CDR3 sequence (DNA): TGTGCCAGCAGCTCACCCCGGGAGGATAACTATGGCTACACCTTC. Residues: CASSSPREDNYGYTF.